The next 19 T cell receptor beta chains were all read from a single sample in a study of cytomegalovirus exposure and HLA in healthy donors (dated by TCRdb to 2017 to 2019). The library relied on the immunoSEQ multiplex PCR assay. A mixture of 60 forward primers for TCR Vbeta segments and 13 reverse primers for TCR Jbeta segments was used in the multiplex PCR. The clones in this table, taken by TCRdb from immuneACCESS, are in-frame only. Not every clone is retained; where verified, under half of the shortfall comes from an unresolved V gene, and the cause of the rest is unknown. The sample table lists roughly 120,000 clones, approximately 80% of them with a count of one. The top ten constitute around 3.9% of the sample. The source material was PBMCs. These receptors were obtained from a human donor in good health.

This clone was picked up a small number of times. The CDR3 protein is CASSGDRGYGYTF. In DNA form, the CDR3 reads TGTGCCAGCAGTGGGGACAGGGGCTATGGCTACACCTTC. The chain joins TRBV2 to TRBJ1-2, with 10 bases fitting TRBD1. J was trimmed by 4 bases and V by 4 bases; bases with no gene match: 0. The CDR3 contains 13 residues. Germline V gene data show CDR1 as SNHLY and CDR2 as FYNNEI.

This clone has only one observation. CDR3 in amino acids: CASKWAGGNTIYF. The DNA for the CDR3 is TGTGCCAGTAAATGGGCCGGTGGAAACACCATATATTTT. The chain joins TRBV19 to TRBJ1-3; D gene ambiguous. Trimming shortened V by 7 bases and J by 3 bases, and 10 bases separated the two germline ends. This CDR3 spans 13 amino acids. From germline, CDR1 is LNHDA and CDR2 SQIVND (reference sequence).

This chain links TRBV19 with TRBJ1-5; the D is unclear. CDR3 length: 14 residues. Trimming removed 4 bases from V and 2 bases from J, with 9 bases in between. The germline gives CDR1 LNHDA, CDR2 SQIVND (reference sequence). CDR3 loop: CASSTLDRNQPQHF. Here the CDR3 DNA reads TGTGCCAGTAGTACGCTAGACCGCAATCAGCCCCAGCATTTT.

This rearrangement joins TRBV4-1 to TRBJ2-2, with unresolved D. Between the trimmed V and J ends, which lost 5 bases and 7 bases, there was a span of 17 bases. CDR1 MGHRA and CDR2 YSYEKL come from the germline V gene. The CDR3 sequence is 15 residues long. CDR3 sequence: CASSYPAADNGELFF. CDR3 nucleotides: TGCGCCAGCAGCTACCCGGCGGCGGATAACGGGGAGCTGTTTTTT.

The genes are TRBV5-4 and TRBJ1-2, with D perhaps matching TRBD1 (6 bases). The ends were cut back, 4 bases at V and 2 bases at J, with 12 bases in the middle. CDR1 SGHNT and CDR2 YYREEE come from the germline V gene (reference sequence). The length of the CDR3 is 14 residues. DNA of the CDR3: TGTGCCAGCAGCCAAGCGGGGGCGAACTATGGCTACACCTTC. It is translated as CASSQAGANYGYTF. The variable domain in full, completed from reference TRBV5-4 and TRBJ1-2, reads ETGVTQSPTHLIKTRGQQVTLRCSSQSGHNTVSWYQQALGQGPQFIFQYYREEENGRGNFPPRFSGLQFPNYSSELNVNALELDDSALYLCASSQAGANYGYTFGSGTRLTVV.

The chain couples TRBV29-1 to TRBJ2-7, with 7 bases identical to TRBD2. V lost 7 bases to trimming and J lost 2 bases; unmatched junction nucleotides: 8. Germline V gives CDR1 SQVTM, CDR2 ANQGSEA. CDR3 size: 13 residues. DNA of the CDR3: TGCAGCGCTGGGGGGGGATACACCTACGAGCAGTACTTC. Its translation: CSAGGGYTYEQYF.

The J gene is TRBJ2-5, the V gene TRBV13, with TRBD1 as a possible D gene (6 bases). The J call is uncertain, as TRBJ2-7 better fits the DNA end. Germline values: CDR1 PRHDT, CDR2 FYEKMQ (reference sequence). The CDR3 covers 13 residues. This CDR3 is CASSLGHLYEQYF. Here the CDR3 DNA reads TGTGCCAGCAGCTTGGGACACCTCTACGAGCAGTACTTC.

This chain uses TRBV25-1 with TRBJ2-7, with 9 nucleotides matching TRBD1. CDR1 MGHDK and CDR2 SYGVNS come from the germline V gene. This CDR3 comprises 15 residues. V dropped 2 bases and J dropped 4; count of bases not matched to a gene: 6. The CDR3 bases are TGTGCCAGCAGTGAACCCGGACAGGGGCAGTACGAGCAGTACTTC. As protein: CASSEPGQGQYEQYF.

This CDR3 reads CASSVGGATSGNTIYF. CDR3 bases: TGTGCCAGCAGTGTCGGGGGGGCCACCTCTGGAAACACCATATATTTT. The chain links TRBV6-1 to TRBJ1-3; D possibly corresponds to TRBD1 (6 bases). The CDR3 covers 16 residues. CDR1 is MNHNS, CDR2 SASEGT, per germline. The V gene lost 4 bases and the J gene lost 0 bases, with 13 bases spanning the gap.

The chain joins TRBV4-2 to TRBJ2-5; 10 bases are shared with TRBD1. Germline trimming cut 3 bases from V and 7 bases from J; bases unmatched to any gene: 8. Germline CDR1 is LGHNA and CDR2 is YNFKEQ. The CDR3 loop spans 15 amino acids. For the CDR3, the DNA is TGTGCCAGCAGCCAGGCCGGGACAGGGGACGGGACCCAGTACTTC. It translates to CASSQAGTGDGTQYF.

The gene calls are TRBV27 and TRBJ1-2, with 10 bases that match TRBD1. The germline V gene encodes CDR1 MNHEY and CDR2 SMNVEV (reference sequence). The CDR3 is 14 amino acids. The junction had 9 bases not matched to a gene; V was cut back by 6 bases and J by 8 bases. Here the CDR3 reads CASSTGQGIGGYTF. The CDR3 DNA is TGTGCCAGCAGCACGGGACAGGGGATTGGGGGCTACACCTTC.

The table lists this clone with a count of one. The V call is TRBV10-1, the J call TRBJ1-2, with TRBD1 matching over 9 bases. The V gene's germline CDR1 is WNHNN and CDR2 SYGVQD (reference sequence). The CDR3 runs to 16 residues. V lost 6 bases to trimming and J lost 4 bases; unmatched junction nucleotides: 12. CDR3 amino acids: CASRPNNTGGVYGYTF. CDR3 coding DNA: TGCGCCAGCAGACCTAATAACACAGGGGGCGTCTATGGCTACACCTTC.

V usage is TRBV2 and J usage is TRBJ1-1, with D possibly matching TRBD1 (5 bases). V lost 6 bases, J lost 4 bases, and 9 bases lay in between. The length of the CDR3 is 12 residues. From germline, CDR1 is SNHLY and CDR2 FYNNEI. CDR3 loop: CASRRTGTEAFF. The CDR3 nucleotides read TGTGCCAGCAGAAGAACAGGCACTGAAGCTTTCTTT.

This chain uses TRBV11-2 with TRBJ1-2, with D uncertain. Germline V gene sequence: CDR1 SGHAT, CDR2 FQNNGV. Trimming pared 5 bases from V and 2 bases from J, leaving 15 bases between. The CDR3 runs 15 residues. The CDR3 here is CASSHPVGSNYGYTF. DNA for the CDR3: TGTGCCAGCAGCCACCCAGTGGGCAGCAACTATGGCTACACCTTC.

The chain combines TRBV19 with TRBJ2-1, with 8 bases identical to TRBD2. The ends lost 7 bases at V and 1 base at J; junction bases unmatched: 9. Germline V gene lookup returns CDR1 LNHDA and CDR2 SQIVND (reference sequence). The CDR3 has 16 amino acids. CDR3: CASNPPGRASYNEQFF. For the CDR3, the DNA is TGTGCCAGTAACCCTCCCGGGAGGGCTTCCTACAATGAGCAGTTCTTC.

The chain combines TRBV18 with TRBJ1-5, with 12 bases lining up with TRBD1. From germline, CDR1 is KGHSH and CDR2 LQKENI. The V gene end was trimmed by 2 bases and the J gene end by 6 bases; junction bases not matched to a gene: 2. The CDR3 is 15 residues long. Written as DNA, the CDR3 is TGTGCCAGCTCACCAGGGACAGGGGGCTCTCAGCCCCAGCATTTT. It yields the protein CASSPGTGGSQPQHF.

This clone was detected only a few times. The CDR3 DNA reads as TGTGCCAGCAGCCCTCTAGCGGGAGGACTCCTTCCCAACACCGGGGAGCTGTTTTTT. The encoded protein is CASSPLAGGLLPNTGELFF. The chain carries TRBV11-2 and TRBJ2-2; TRBD2 aligns across 11 bases. Germline CDR1 and CDR2: SGHAT and FQNNGV. V gave up 5 bases and J gave up 2 bases; unmatched junction bases: 13. This CDR3 contains 19 residues.

The V gene is TRBV14, the J gene TRBJ1-1; D is unresolved. CDR1 is SGHDN and CDR2 is FVKESK in the germline V gene. This CDR3 has 13 amino acids. Trimming left V 4 bases short and J 3 bases short, with 9 bases between. The CDR3: CASSPQAHTEAFF. In DNA, the CDR3 is TGTGCCAGCAGCCCTCAGGCCCACACTGAAGCTTTCTTT.

With respect to this clone: At one end the junction does not follow the germline gene, possibly because of a read error. V gene TRBV2 combines with J gene TRBJ1-2; 7 bases match TRBD1. This CDR3 contains 14 residues. Germline CDR1 is SNHLY and CDR2 is FYNNEI. The CDR3 region is CASCDLTGLDGYTF. The CDR3 DNA reads TGTGCCAGCTGTGATCTGACAGGGCTGGATGGCTACACCTTC.